The 17 T cell receptor beta chains reported below all come from one sample, sequenced in a study of blood T cell repertoires in COVID-19. Clones were read by immunoSEQ multiplex PCR, and TCRdb kept only the in-frame ones, dropping some. The sample has 200,000 or so clones, roughly 90% seen once; the top ten hold roughly 2.5%. The source material was PBMCs or T cells enriched from blood (not recorded which). The receptor source for this set is a woman in her twenties or thirties who had recovered from COVID-19.

The V call is TRBV4-3, the J call TRBJ2-1; TRBD1 aligns across 9 bases. The length of the CDR3 is 15 residues. Germline lookup yields CDR1 LGHNA and CDR2 YSLEER. The junction had 7 bases not matched to a gene; V was cut back by 0 bases and J by 10 bases. The CDR3: CASSQDADRGDEQFF. The CDR3 nucleotides read TGCGCCAGCAGCCAAGATGCGGACAGGGGAGACGAGCAGTTCTTC.

The chain uses TRBV7-9 and TRBJ1-1, with TRBD1 as a possible D gene (5 bases). The CDR3 runs 15 residues. V was cut by 0 bases and J by 1 base, with 9 bases left in between. Germline loops: CDR1 SEHNR, CDR2 FQNEAQ (reference sequence). CDR3 sequence reads: CASSLAYRRNTEAFF. DNA for the CDR3: TGTGCCAGCAGCTTAGCGTACAGGAGGAACACTGAAGCTTTCTTT.

The chain employs TRBV9 and TRBJ2-7; D perhaps matches TRBD2 (6 bases). The V gene lost 0 bases and the J gene lost 5 bases, with 15 bases spanning the gap. CDR3 size: 15 residues. Germline-derived CDR1 and CDR2 are SGDLS and YYNGEE. The CDR3 sequence is CASSVGPRGGNEQYF. CDR3 DNA: TGTGCCAGCAGCGTAGGTCCTAGGGGCGGGAACGAGCAGTACTTC.

The chain joins TRBV18 to TRBJ1-5; the D is unclear. The CDR3 contains 15 residues. The germline V gene has CDR1 KGHSH and CDR2 LQKENI. Trimming pared 2 bases from V and 0 bases from J, leaving 8 bases between. CDR3 bases: TGTGCCAGCTCACCAAGGCGGAATAGCAATCAGCCCCAGCATTTT. It codes for CASSPRRNSNQPQHF. The full variable domain, its missing parts supplied by reference TRBV18 and TRBJ1-5, is NAGVMQNPRHLVRRRGQEARLRCSPMKGHSHVYWYRQLPEEGLKFMVYLQKENIIDESGMPKERFSAEFPKEGPSILRIQQVVRGDSAAYFCASSPRRNSNQPQHFGDGTRLSIL.

This clone turned up a few times. The rearrangement joins TRBV5-8 to TRBJ1-4; 7 bases are a match to TRBD1. The CDR3 covers 14 residues. Trimming at V came to 4 bases and at J to 8 bases, leaving 8 bases not matched to a gene. Germline V gene lookup returns CDR1 SGHTS and CDR2 YDEGEE. The CDR3 is CASSIYRGREKLFF. In DNA, the CDR3 is TGTGCCAGCAGCATATACAGGGGTCGGGAAAAACTGTTTTTT.

The CDR3 DNA is TGTGCCAGCAGCGAAGTAGGGGGCGATGAAAAACTGTTTTTT. Its translation: CASSEVGGDEKLFF. The gene calls are TRBV9 and TRBJ1-4, with 7 bases lining up with TRBD1. V was pared by 3 bases and J by 6 bases, with 5 bases of the junction left unmatched. This CDR3 comprises 14 residues. In germline, CDR1 is SGDLS, CDR2 YYNGEE.

The chain links TRBV29-1 to TRBJ1-2; no firm D call. Germline V lookup: CDR1 SQVTM, CDR2 ANQGSEA. V was shortened by 1 base and J by 1 base, with 16 bases between the two germline ends. This CDR3 contains 16 residues. The CDR3 bases are TGCAGCGTTGAAGGGACGTCTGTAGGAGGTAACTATGGCTACACCTTC. It translates to CSVEGTSVGGNYGYTF.

CDR3 residues: CASSQVAGGASYNSPLHF. CDR3 bases: TGTGCCAGCAGCCAAGTTGCGGGGGGCGCTTCCTATAATTCACCCCTCCACTTT. This rearrangement joins TRBV3-1 (or the pseudogene TRBV3-2) to TRBJ1-6, with TRBD1 as a possible D gene (6 bases). The germline CDR1 and CDR2 sequences are LGHDT and YNNKEL (reference sequence). V was trimmed by 1 base and J by 1 base, leaving 14 bases between them. The CDR3 contains 18 residues.

This clone came up once. The chain is built from TRBV29-1 and TRBJ2-7, with D perhaps TRBD1 (6 bases). This CDR3 spans 16 amino acids. V shed 4 bases and J shed 3 bases, with 22 bases lying between them. Germline V CDR1 and CDR2: SQVTM, ANQGSEA. Here the CDR3 reads CSVGGQSGTNDYEQYF. The CDR3 region has the DNA TGCAGCGTTGGAGGCCAATCCGGGACAAACGACTACGAGCAGTACTTC.

This clone was observed a few times. The CDR3 DNA follows: TGTGCCAGCAGCTTGATAACAGGTGTTTATGGCTACACCTTC. Translating it yields CASSLITGVYGYTF. The chain couples TRBV5-4 to TRBJ1-2; a possible D gene is TRBD1 (5 bases). The V end was cut by 1 base, the J end by 5 bases, with 12 bases between. The CDR3 has 14 residues. CDR1 is SGHNT, CDR2 YYREEE, per germline (reference sequence).

This clone has more than one count but fewer than ten. The rearrangement uses TRBV6-5 and TRBJ2-7; D not resolved. The V and J ends lost 0 bases and 4 bases respectively, with 7 bases between them. The length of the CDR3 is 13 residues. Per the germline V gene, CDR1 is MNHEY and CDR2 is SVGAGI. The CDR3, as DNA: TGTGCCAGCAGTTACTCGTGGCGGTACGAGCAGTACTTC. Its protein product is CASSYSWRYEQYF.

V usage is TRBV7-2 and J usage is TRBJ2-7, with D possibly TRBD2 on 5 matching bases. V was shortened by 5 bases and J by 2 bases, with 13 bases between the two germline ends. Germline CDR1 is SGHTA and CDR2 is FQGNSA. CDR3 length equals 14 residues. CDR3 protein: CASSPPRLPYEQYF. The CDR3 nucleotides read TGTGCCAGCAGCCCCCCCCGACTACCCTACGAGCAGTACTTC. The full variable domain, in which reference TRBV7-2 and TRBJ2-7 provide the parts outside the CDR3, is GAGVSQSPSNKVTEKGKDVELRCDPISGHTALYWYRQSLGQGLEFLIYFQGNSAPDKSGLPSDRFSAERTGGSVSTLTIQRTQQEDSAVYLCASSPPRLPYEQYFGPGTRLTVT.

This clone has just one count. The chain has TRBV4-1 and TRBJ2-3; no firm D call. The CDR3 loop spans 15 amino acids. V was clipped by 0 bases and J by 8 bases, with 15 bases between them. Germline-derived CDR1 and CDR2 are MGHRA and YSYEKL. In DNA, the CDR3 is TGCGCCAGCAGCCAAGATGAGGTCGCCCCGGGTACGCAGTATTTT. Protein sequence: CASSQDEVAPGTQYF.

The rearrangement uses TRBV5-4 and TRBJ1-1; no clear D gene. Germline assignment: CDR1 SGHNT and CDR2 YYREEE (reference sequence). V lost 0 bases and J lost 1, with 10 bases in between. The CDR3 runs 15 residues. The CDR3 loop is CASSLGEGRNTEAFF. The CDR3 bases are TGTGCCAGCAGCTTGGGAGAGGGCAGGAACACTGAAGCTTTCTTT.

V gene TRBV7-3 combines with J gene TRBJ2-1, with 9 nucleotides matching TRBD1. Germline CDR1 reads SGHTA; CDR2 reads FQGTGA. The CDR3 extends over 14 amino acids. V dropped 5 bases and J dropped 7; count of bases not matched to a gene: 6. CDR3 sequence: CASSRDRGSNEQFF. Written as DNA, the CDR3 is TGTGCCAGCAGCCGTGACAGGGGGTCTAATGAGCAGTTCTTC. Full variable domain (missing parts from reference TRBV7-3 and TRBJ2-1): GAGVSQTPSNKVTEKGKYVELRCDPISGHTALYWYRQSLGQGPEFLIYFQGTGAADDSGLPNDRFFAVRPEGSVSTLKIQRTERGDSAVYLCASSRDRGSNEQFFGPGTRLTVL.

The V gene is TRBV5-1, the J gene TRBJ2-6; maybe TRBD1 (6 bases). The CDR3 has 16 residues. V gave up 3 bases and J gave up 9 bases, with 19 bases separating them. The germline V gene encodes CDR1 SGHRS and CDR2 YFSETQ. DNA for the CDR3: TGCGCCAGCAGCTATATCTTACAGGGAATTGGCAACGTCCTGACTTTC. Translation gives CASSYILQGIGNVLTF.

The V gene is TRBV13, the J gene TRBJ1-4; TRBD1 might be the D (5 bases). This CDR3 comprises 16 residues. The germline gives CDR1 PRHDT, CDR2 FYEKMQ (reference sequence). V was cut by 11 bases and J by 3 bases, with 22 bases left in between. CDR3: CAPPGRAPEPNEKLFF. Written as DNA, the CDR3 is TGTGCCCCCCCGGGCAGGGCTCCCGAACCTAATGAAAAACTGTTTTTT.